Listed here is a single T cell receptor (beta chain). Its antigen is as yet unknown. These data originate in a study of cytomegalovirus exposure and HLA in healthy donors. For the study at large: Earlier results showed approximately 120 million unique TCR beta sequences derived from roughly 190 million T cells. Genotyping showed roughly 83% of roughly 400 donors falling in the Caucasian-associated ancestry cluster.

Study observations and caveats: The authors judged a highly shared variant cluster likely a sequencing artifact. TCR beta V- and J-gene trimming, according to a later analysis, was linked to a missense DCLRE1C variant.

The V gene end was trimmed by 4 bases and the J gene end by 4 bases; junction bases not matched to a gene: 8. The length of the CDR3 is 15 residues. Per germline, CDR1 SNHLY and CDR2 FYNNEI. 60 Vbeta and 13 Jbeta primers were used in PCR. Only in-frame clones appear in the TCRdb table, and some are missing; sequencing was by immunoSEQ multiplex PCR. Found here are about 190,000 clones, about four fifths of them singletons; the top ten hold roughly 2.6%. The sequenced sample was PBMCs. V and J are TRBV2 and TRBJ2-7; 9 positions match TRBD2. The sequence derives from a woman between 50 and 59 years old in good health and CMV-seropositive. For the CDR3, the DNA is TGTGCCAGCAGTGGGGGGCGGGGGGGCAAGTACGAGCAGTACTTC. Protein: CASSGGRGGKYEQYF. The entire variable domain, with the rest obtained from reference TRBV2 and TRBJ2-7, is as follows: EPEVTQTPSHQVTQMGQEVILRCVPISNHLYFYWYRQILGQKVEFLVSFYNNEISEKSEIFDDQFSVERPDGSNFTLKIRSTKLEDSAMYFCASSGGRGGKYEQYFGPGTRLTVT.